This TCR beta chain stems from a study of response to subunit inactivated influenza vaccine. The germline V gene has CDR1 SQVTM and CDR2 ANQGSEA. This CDR3 spans 13 amino acids. The V gene lost 4 bases and the J gene lost 5 bases, with 12 bases spanning the gap. There are many counts of this clonotype. From the RT-PCR reads, TCRdb called clonotypes with MiXCR, one entry per CDR3 protein. The sample has 800,000 to 1,000,000 distinct CDR3 sequences, over 20% seen once. The V and J genes are TRBV29-1 and TRBJ1-5; D remains unclear. The specimen comprised PBMCs from blood, sampled more than 4 days after vaccination. The TCR comes from a man aged 45-65 years who received an inactivated influenza vaccine. The CDR3 spells CSVGEGLYQPQHF. CDR3 sequence (DNA): TGCAGCGTTGGAGAAGGGCTCTATCAGCCCCAGCATTTT.